A selection of T cell receptor beta chains follows, all from one sample in a study of blood T cell repertoires in COVID-19. Assay used: immunoSEQ multiplex PCR; TCRdb lists only in-frame clones, some missing. The data contain tens of thousands of clones, more than 75% of them singletons. Input material: peripheral blood. The receptors shown here come from a human donor in a cohort sampled during active COVID-19. Both conserved end residues are part of each CDR3. The D gene is left open where the match is weak. Expanded clones get a size class; other rows say once, few or many, or leave the size out.

D	size	V	J	CDR3	DNA
TRBD1	.	TRBV28	TRBJ1-2	CASSLPGQGAAGYTF	TGTGCCAGCAGTCTACCGGGACAGGGGGCAGCTGGCTACACCTTC
TRBD1	.	TRBV3-1/TRBV3-2	TRBJ2-7	CASRSRDRVTEQYF	TGTGCCAGCAGGTCCCGGGACAGGGTAACCGAGCAGTACTTC
TRBD1	.	TRBV5-1	TRBJ2-5	CASSSGQYQETQYF	TGCGCCAGCAGCTCGGGACAGTACCAAGAGACCCAGTACTTC
.	many	TRBV28	TRBJ1-1	CASREGENTEAFF	TGTGCCAGCAGAGAGGGTGAAAACACTGAAGCTTTCTTT
.	.	TRBV7-2	TRBJ2-7	CASSQTGWGYEQYF	TGTGCCAGCAGCCAAACAGGTTGGGGCTACGAGCAGTACTTC
TRBD1	.	TRBV2	TRBJ1-2	CASSGTGDYGYTF	TGTGCCAGTTCCGGGACAGGGGACTATGGCTACACCTTC
.	.	TRBV4-2	TRBJ2-7	CASSQATGTGYEQYF	TGTGCCAGCAGCCAAGCTACAGGGACCGGGTACGAGCAGTACTTC
.	.	TRBV7-6	TRBJ2-3	CASSLINTNTDTQYF	TGTGCCAGCAGCTTAATTAATACAAACACAGATACGCAGTATTTT
TRBD2	.	TRBV9	TRBJ2-3	CASSVGGLARRADTQYF	TGTGCCAGCAGCGTAGGGGGACTAGCGAGACGCGCAGATACGCAGTATTTT
TRBD1	.	TRBV23-1	TRBJ1-4	CASRQGQGDEKLFF	TGCGCCAGCAGACAGGGACAGGGGGACGAAAAACTGTTTTTT
.	.	TRBV19	TRBJ2-7	CASSKATGAYEQYF	TGTGCCAGTAGTAAAGCTACAGGAGCCTACGAGCAGTACTTC
.	.	TRBV29-1	TRBJ1-4	CSVVYGATNEKLFF	TGCAGCGTAGTCTACGGGGCAACTAATGAAAAACTGTTTTTT
TRBD1	.	TRBV6-6	TRBJ2-3	CASSYLQDRVRVISVSQADTQYF	TGTGCCAGCAGCTACCTCCAGGACAGGGTCCGTGTGATTTCAGTGAGTCAGGCAGATACGCAGTATTTT
TRBD1	.	TRBV18	TRBJ1-6	CASSPLSGQGNSPLHF	TGTGCCAGCTCACCACTATCGGGACAGGGGAATTCACCCCTCCACTTT
.	.	TRBV5-6	TRBJ2-3	CASSLAFSGPPEYF	TGTGCCAGCAGCTTGGCCTTCTCAGGGCCACCGGAGTATTTT
.	.	TRBV29-1	TRBJ1-2	CSVPRDNLFGYTF	TGCAGCGTGCCTCGGGACAACCTCTTCGGCTACACCTTC
TRBD1	once	TRBV4-3	TRBJ2-7	CASSHERQGYEQYF	TGCGCCAGCAGCCACGAGAGACAGGGCTACGAGCAGTACTTC
TRBD2	.	TRBV24-1	TRBJ2-2	CATSDTSGREAGGTGELFF	TGTGCCACCAGTGATACTAGCGGGAGAGAAGCGGGGGGCACCGGGGAGCTGTTTTTT
.	.	TRBV18	TRBJ1-4	CASSPRQTSPISSKLFF	TGTGCCAGCTCACCGCGACAGACAAGTCCGATTTCCTCCAAACTGTTTTTT
.	.	TRBV28	TRBJ1-4	CASSLRTEKLFF	TGTGCCAGCAGTTTGAGGACAGAAAAACTGTTTTTT
.	.	TRBV19	TRBJ2-6	CASSTGAAGANVLTF	TGTGCCAGTAGTACGGGAGCTGCCGGGGCCAACGTCCTGACTTTC
TRBD2	.	TRBV18	TRBJ2-7	CASSLLPGTSGRVSYEQYF	TGTGCCAGCTCACTACTTCCCGGGACTAGCGGGAGGGTTTCCTACGAGCAGTACTTC
.	.	TRBV7-2	TRBJ2-3	CASSHGEVPQYF	TGTGCCAGCAGCCACGGGGAAGTACCGCAGTATTTT
TRBD1	.	TRBV28	TRBJ2-5	CASSFRDREFWETQYF	TGTGCCAGCAGTTTTAGGGACAGGGAGTTCTGGGAGACCCAGTACTTC
TRBD1	.	TRBV7-9	TRBJ1-4	CASTPTGDHEKLFF	TGTGCCAGCACCCCGACAGGGGACCATGAAAAACTGTTTTTT
.	.	TRBV5-1	TRBJ1-5	CASSLAGGDSQPQHF	TGCGCCAGCAGCTTGGCCGGGGGTGACAGTCAGCCCCAGCATTTT
.	.	TRBV6-4	TRBJ1-1	CASSAERGTEAFF	TGTGCCAGCAGTGCGGAACGGGGGACTGAAGCTTTCTTT
TRBD1	.	TRBV6-5	TRBJ2-6	CASSQTGAGANVLTF	TGTGCCAGCAGTCAGACAGGGGCTGGGGCCAACGTCCTGACTTTC
TRBD1	.	TRBV19	TRBJ1-2	CASSPGTGNYGYTF	TGTGCCAGTAGTCCTGGGACAGGGAACTATGGCTACACCTTC
TRBD1	.	TRBV5-1	TRBJ1-1	CASSPSGTGLSAFF	TGCGCCAGCAGCCCCTCCGGGACAGGCCTCTCTGCTTTCTTT
TRBD1	.	TRBV4-2	TRBJ2-7	CASRERQGSAYEQYF	TGTGCCAGCAGAGAACGACAGGGATCGGCCTACGAGCAGTACTTC
TRBD2	.	TRBV27	TRBJ2-1	CASGLGEGLNEQFF	TGTGCCAGCGGACTGGGGGAGGGCCTCAATGAGCAGTTCTTC